This entry lists 9 T cell receptor beta chains sequenced from one sample in a study of CXCR3-negative and CXCR3-positive naive CD8 T cells. UMI labels and 5' RACE were used to prepare the TRB cDNA libraries. From its re-call of the 5' RACE reads, TCRdb lists each CDR3 protein once, without DNA. Recorded here are over 20,000 distinct CDR3 sequences; the top ten clones represent less than 3.5%. Sequenced: naive CXCR3- CD8+ T cells from blood. The subset here: CD45RO-CCR7+CD27+CD95- naive CD8+ T cells lacking CXCR3 (TNR3-). These receptors all come from a human donor in good health. Some clones in this sample may be carry-over from other donors' samples.

Here the CDR3 reads CASSQDRRLGGDTEAFF. This chain joins TRBV3-1 and TRBJ1-1. The CDR3 runs 17 residues. The germline V gene has CDR1 LGHDT and CDR2 YNNKEL (reference sequence).

The chain links TRBV19 to TRBJ2-1; the TRBD1 assignment by TCRdb is unverifiable without DNA. The CDR3 is 15 residues long. In germline, CDR1 is LNHDA, CDR2 SQIVND (reference sequence). The CDR3 sequence: CASSLGGIYYNEQFF.

The chain joins TRBV4-1 to TRBJ1-6. In germline, CDR1 is MGHRA, CDR2 YSYEKL. CDR3 length: 13 amino acids. CDR3 residues: CASSQVLGSPLHF.

The V call is TRBV7-9, the J call TRBJ2-5; there is no DNA to check the TCRdb D call of TRBD1. CDR3 length equals 19 residues. Germline V gene data show CDR1 as SEHNR and CDR2 as FQNEAQ (reference sequence). This CDR3 is CASRGGQGLPYEYQETQYF.

V usage is TRBV29-1 and J usage is TRBJ2-7. This CDR3 has 11 amino acids. Germline V gives CDR1 SQVTM, CDR2 ANQGSEA. The CDR3 sequence is CSVEGAYEQYF.

This chain joins TRBV7-9 and TRBJ2-4; without DNA, the TCRdb call of TRBD1 cannot be checked. The germline V gene encodes CDR1 SEHNR and CDR2 FQNEAQ (reference sequence). CDR3 length equals 18 residues. CDR3 residues: CASSSDRGLSSRVNIQYF.

The CDR3 loop reads CASSRTRGENAEAFF. The chain employs TRBV7-3 and TRBJ1-1; no DNA is available, so the TRBD1 call from TCRdb remains unchecked. The CDR3 is 15 amino acids. Germline V gene lookup returns CDR1 SGHTA and CDR2 FQGTGA.

The V call is TRBV15, the J call TRBJ2-7; the D call from TCRdb, TRBD1, cannot be confirmed without DNA. Germline CDR1 LNHNV, CDR2 YYDKDF (reference sequence). The CDR3 sequence is 14 residues long. CDR3: CATSQDTGSYEQYF.

The J gene is TRBJ2-2, the V gene TRBV7-8; TCRdb reports TRBD1, a call that lacks DNA to check it against. The CDR3 sequence is 16 residues long. Germline V lookup: CDR1 SGHVS, CDR2 FQNEAQ. CDR3 residues: CASSSFDRENTGELFF.